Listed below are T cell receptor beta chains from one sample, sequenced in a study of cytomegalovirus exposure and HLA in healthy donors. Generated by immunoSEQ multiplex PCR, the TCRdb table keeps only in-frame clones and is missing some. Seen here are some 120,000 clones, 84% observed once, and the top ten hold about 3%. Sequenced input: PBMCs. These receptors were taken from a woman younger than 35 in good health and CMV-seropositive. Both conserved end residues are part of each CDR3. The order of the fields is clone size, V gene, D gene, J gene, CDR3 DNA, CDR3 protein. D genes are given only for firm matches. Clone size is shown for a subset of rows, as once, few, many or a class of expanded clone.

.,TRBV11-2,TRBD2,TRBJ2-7,TGTGCCAGCAGCGCTTTTAGCGGGCCTTCCTACGAGCAGTACTTC,CASSAFSGPSYEQYF
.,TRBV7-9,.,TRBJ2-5,TGTGCCAGCGCCTACCGGGGAACCCCGGAGACCCAGTACTTC,CASAYRGTPETQYF
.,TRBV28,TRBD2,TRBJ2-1,TGTGCCAGCAGTTCACGTCCGAGCGGGAACCTCTTCGGGAATGAGCAGTTCTTC,CASSSRPSGNLFGNEQFF
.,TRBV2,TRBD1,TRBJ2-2,TGTGCCAGCACTGGACAGGGTAACACCGGGGAGCTGTTTTTT,CASTGQGNTGELFF
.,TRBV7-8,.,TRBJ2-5,TGTGCCAGCAGCCCCCCGAGTGGGACCCAGTACTTC,CASSPPSGTQYF
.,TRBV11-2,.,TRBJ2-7,TGTGCCAGCAGCTTCCATGGGGCAGGTTACTACGAGCAGTACTTC,CASSFHGAGYYEQYF
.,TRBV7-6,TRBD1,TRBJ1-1,TGTGCCAGCAGCCCAGGGACAGTCGGGACTGAAGCTTTCTTT,CASSPGTVGTEAFF
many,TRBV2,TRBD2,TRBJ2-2,TGTGCCAGCAGAGGGACTAGCGGGGCCGGGGAGCTGTTTTTT,CASRGTSGAGELFF
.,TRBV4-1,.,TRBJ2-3,TGCGCCAGCAGCCAACCACGGTCCATACATACGCAGTATTTT,CASSQPRSIHTQYF
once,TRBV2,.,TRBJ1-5,TGTGCCAGCAGTCCCAGCGGGCAGGGAGGTCAGCCCCAGCATTTT,CASSPSGQGGQPQHF
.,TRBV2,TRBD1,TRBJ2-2,TGTGCCAGCAAAGAGACAGGGATCACCGGGGAGCTGTTTTTT,CASKETGITGELFF
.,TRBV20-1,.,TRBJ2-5,TGCAGTGCTCCCCGGGAGACCCAGTACTTC,CSAPRETQYF
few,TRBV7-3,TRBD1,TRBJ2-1,TGTGCCAGCAGCTCAGGACAGGCCAGCTACAATGAGCAGTTCTTC,CASSSGQASYNEQFF
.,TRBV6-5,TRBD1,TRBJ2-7,TGTGCCAGCAGTTACCGGGACAGGGGCGAGCAGTACTTC,CASSYRDRGEQYF
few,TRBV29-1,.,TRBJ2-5,TGCAGCGTTGTCGGGCGGGGGCAACAAGAGACCCAGTACTTC,CSVVGRGQQETQYF
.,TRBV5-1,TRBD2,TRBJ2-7,TGCGCCAGCAGCTTGGCCGGGGGACTAGCGGTGATGTACTTC,CASSLAGGLAVMYF
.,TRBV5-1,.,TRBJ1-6,TGCGCCAGCAGCCCGGTAGGGGGAGATAGGACACCCCTCCACTTT,CASSPVGGDRTPLHF
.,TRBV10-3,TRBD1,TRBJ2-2,TGTGCCATCAGTAGGACAGGGGGCTCCGGGGAGCTGTTTTTT,CAISRTGGSGELFF
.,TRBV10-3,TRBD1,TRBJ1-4,TGTGCCATCAGTGAGTCAGGGGGCCTAATGGAAAAACTGTTTTTT,CAISESGGLMEKLFF
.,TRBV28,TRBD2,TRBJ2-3,TGTGCCAGCAGCATAGCGGGGAGCACAGATACGCAGTATTTT,CASSIAGSTDTQYF
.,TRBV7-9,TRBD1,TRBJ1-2,TGTTCCAGCAGATATACAGGGGTGGGTGGCTACACCTTC,CSSRYTGVGGYTF
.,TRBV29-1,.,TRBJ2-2,TGCAGCGTTGCCCCCGACAGGAACACCGGGGAGCTGTTTTTT,CSVAPDRNTGELFF
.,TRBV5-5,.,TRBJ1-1,TGTGCCAGCAGCCCGCCCGGTGTGGGAGAGACTGAAGCTTTCTTT,CASSPPGVGETEAFF
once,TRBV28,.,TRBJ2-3,TGTGCCAGCAGTTTACCAGGGTGGGGAAGGACAGATACGCAGTATTTT,CASSLPGWGRTDTQYF
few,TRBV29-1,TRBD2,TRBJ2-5,TGCACCGGGCGGGGGGGAGAGACCCAGTACTTC,CTGRGGETQYF
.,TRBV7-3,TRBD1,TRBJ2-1,TGTGCCAGCAGCCCCCAGGGGGAGAATGAGCAGTTCTTC,CASSPQGENEQFF
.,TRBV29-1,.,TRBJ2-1,TGCAGCTTACTAACAGGCAATGAGCAGTTCTTC,CSLLTGNEQFF
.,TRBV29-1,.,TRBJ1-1,TGCAGCGCCTACGAATACCTTCGGGGGATGAACACTGAAGCTTTCTTT,CSAYEYLRGMNTEAFF
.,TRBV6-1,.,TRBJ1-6,TGTGCCAGCAGTGAGGGCACACGCTCACCCCTCCACTTT,CASSEGTRSPLHF
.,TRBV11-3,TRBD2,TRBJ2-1,TGTGCCAGCAGCTTGGGGGACTACCCACAGGAGCAGTTCTTC,CASSLGDYPQEQFF
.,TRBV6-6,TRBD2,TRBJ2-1,TGTGCCAGCAGTAAACCAACCGGGACTAGCGAACCCGAGCAGTTCTTC,CASSKPTGTSEPEQFF
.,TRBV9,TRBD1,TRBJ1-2,TGTGCCAGGGGGGGGAGGACAGGGGGGGATTATGGCTACACCTTC,CARGGRTGGDYGYTF
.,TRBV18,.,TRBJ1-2,TGTGCCAGCTCACCCTCATCGGACAGTGGCTACACCTTC,CASSPSSDSGYTF
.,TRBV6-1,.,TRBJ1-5,TGTGCCAGCATTTTCGACAGGAGCAATCAGCCCCAGCATTTT,CASIFDRSNQPQHF
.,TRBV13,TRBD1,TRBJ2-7,TGTGCCAGCAGCTTAGGCATGGGGACAGGAGGCTACGAGCAGTACTTC,CASSLGMGTGGYEQYF
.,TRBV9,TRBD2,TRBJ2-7,TGTGCCAGCAGCACCGGGGGACTAGCGGGGGTTGAGCAGTACTTC,CASSTGGLAGVEQYF
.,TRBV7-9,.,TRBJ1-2,TGTGCCAGCAGCTTAGCAACAGTAGACGGCTACACCTTC,CASSLATVDGYTF
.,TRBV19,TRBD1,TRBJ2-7,TGTGCCAGTACACGCCACAGGGGTTCCGTTCTTGGGCCCCAAAAAGCATACGAGCAGTACTTC,CASTRHRGSVLGPQKAYEQYF
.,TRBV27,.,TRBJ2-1,TGTGCCAGCAGTCTACTCGGGACATCTTACAATGAGCAGTTCTTC,CASSLLGTSYNEQFF
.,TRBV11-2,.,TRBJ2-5,TGTGCCAGCATCTCCTTAGGGGGGGAAGAGACCCAGTACTTC,CASISLGGEETQYF
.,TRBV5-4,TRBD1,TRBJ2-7,TGTGCCAGCAGCTTAGGACAGGGGTTTTCCCACGAGCAGTACTTC,CASSLGQGFSHEQYF